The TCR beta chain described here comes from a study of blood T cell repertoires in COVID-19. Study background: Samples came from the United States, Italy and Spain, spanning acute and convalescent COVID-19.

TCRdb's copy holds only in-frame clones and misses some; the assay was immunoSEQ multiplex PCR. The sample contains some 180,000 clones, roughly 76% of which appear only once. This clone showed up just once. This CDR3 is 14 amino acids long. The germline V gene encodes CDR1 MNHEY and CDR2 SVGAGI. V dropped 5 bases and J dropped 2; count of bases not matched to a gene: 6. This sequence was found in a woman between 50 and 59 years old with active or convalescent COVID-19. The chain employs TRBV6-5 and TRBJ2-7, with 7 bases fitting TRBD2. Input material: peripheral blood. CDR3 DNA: TGTGCCAGCAGTCGTAGCGGGCCTACCTACGAGCAGTACTTC. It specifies CASSRSGPTYEQYF.